Each of the 31 T cell receptor beta chains below was sequenced from the same sample in a study of CD8 T cells in Susac syndrome. RNA in amounts of about 0.45 to 1 ug was reverse transcribed with random hexamers. TCRdb redid the calling of the immunoSEQ multiplex PCR reads with MiXCR, one entry per CDR3 protein. The sample shows 200,000 to 250,000 distinct CDR3 sequences, about 94% of them seen only once. Input material: CD4+ T cells from PBMCs. The receptor set was obtained from a human donor with multiple sclerosis.

The rearrangement links TRBV6-6 to TRBJ2-5, with unresolved D. V lost 6 bases and J 4 bases, leaving 18 bases between the germline ends. This CDR3 has 15 residues. CDR1 MNHNY and CDR2 SVGAGI come from the germline V gene (reference sequence). This chain's CDR3 is CASSPTSPRAETQYF. The DNA for the CDR3 is TGTGCCAGCAGCCCGACAAGCCCTAGAGCAGAGACCCAGTACTTC.

V and J are TRBV27 and TRBJ2-5; 8 nucleotides match TRBD1. With V trimmed by 5 bases and J by 4 bases, 6 bases remained unmatched. CDR1 is MNHEY and CDR2 is SMNVEV in the germline V gene (reference sequence). This CDR3 is built from 14 residues. CDR3 in amino acids: CASSPRTGRETQYF. The CDR3 nucleotides are TGTGCCAGCAGTCCAAGGACAGGGAGAGAGACCCAGTACTTC.

The V gene is TRBV2, the J gene TRBJ1-1; D ambiguous. CDR1 is SNHLY and CDR2 is FYNNEI in the germline V gene. The CDR3 extends over 11 amino acids. With 6 bases removed from V and 1 base from J, the gap between germline ends came to 3 bases. The CDR3, as DNA: TGTGCCAGCAGCGAGAACACTGAAGCTTTCTTT. Translating it yields CASSENTEAFF.

The chain uses TRBV30 and TRBJ1-1; perhaps TRBD1 as D (6 bases). The V gene lost 2 bases and the J gene lost 5 bases, with 15 bases spanning the gap. The CDR3 runs 14 residues. The germline V gene encodes CDR1 GTSNPN and CDR2 SVGIG (reference sequence). DNA of the CDR3: TGTGCCTGGAGTAATTGGGGGGCCGGGACTGAAGCTTTCTTT. Translation gives CAWSNWGAGTEAFF.

This chain links TRBV2 with TRBJ1-2; 12 positions match TRBD1. The CDR3 is made up of 16 amino acids. Trimming took 2 bases from V and 8 from J; bases not matched to a gene: 9. CDR1 and CDR2 from the germline V gene are SNHLY and FYNNEI. In DNA, the CDR3 is TGTGCCAGCAGTGAAATATCCGGGACAGGGGGCAGAGGCTACACCTTC. It specifies CASSEISGTGGRGYTF. Looking up the rest from reference TRBV2 and TRBJ1-2 gives the full variable domain: EPEVTQTPSHQVTQMGQEVILRCVPISNHLYFYWYRQILGQKVEFLVSFYNNEISEKSEIFDDQFSVERPDGSNFTLKIRSTKLEDSAMYFCASSEISGTGGRGYTFGSGTRLTVV.

Note on this clonotype: Germline and junction disagree at one end, which may indicate a read error. The chain carries TRBV5-1 and TRBJ2-3; TRBD1 matches 9 bases. This CDR3 comprises 17 residues. Germline CDR1 SGHRS, CDR2 YFSETQ. CDR3 loop: CASRLGPRTGATDTQYF. CDR3 nucleotides: TGCGCCAGCAGGTTGGGCCCTAGGACAGGGGCCACAGATACGCAGTATTTT.

CDR3 DNA sequence: TGCGCCAGCAGCCAAGACCAGGGGAACACCGGGGAGCTGTTTTTT. Its translation: CASSQDQGNTGELFF. This chain uses TRBV4-1 with TRBJ2-2, with D perhaps TRBD1 (5 bases). The CDR3 consists of 15 residues. CDR1 is MGHRA, CDR2 YSYEKL, per germline. The germline V and J ends were trimmed by 0 bases and 1 base, with 6 bases remaining between them.

This chain uses TRBV5-1 with TRBJ1-1; D remains unclear. CDR3 length: 14 residues. CDR1 SGHRS and CDR2 YFSETQ come from the germline V gene. V lost 1 base to trimming and J lost 5 bases, with 12 bases between them. This CDR3 reads CASSLTARVTEAFF. The CDR3 bases are TGCGCCAGCAGCTTGACCGCTAGGGTTACTGAAGCTTTCTTT.

This clonotype came up once. Sequence at one end of the junction differs from germline and may be a read error. The chain combines TRBV18 with TRBJ1-3, with D perhaps TRBD1 (6 bases). The CDR3 covers 11 residues. Germline CDR1 reads KGHSH; CDR2 reads LQKENI. The CDR3 sequence is CASSSRDTIYF. The DNA for the CDR3 is TGTGCCAGCTCAAGCCGGGACACAATATATTTT. Full variable domain (remainder filled in from reference TRBV18 and TRBJ1-3): NAGVMQNPRHLVRRRGQEARLRCSPMKGHSHVYWYRQLPEEGLKFMVYLQKENIIDESGMPKERFSAEFPKEGPSILRIQQVVRGDSAAYFCASSSRDTIYFGEGSWLTVV.

The rearrangement uses TRBV4-1 and TRBJ2-7; TRBD1 matches at 7 bases. Trimming removed 5 bases from V and 0 bases from J; junction bases left unmatched: 7. Germline-derived CDR1 and CDR2 are MGHRA and YSYEKL. The CDR3 is 15 residues long. CDR3 sequence (DNA): TGCGCCAGCAGCAAGCCGGGACAGCGCTCCTACGAGCAGTACTTC. Its translation: CASSKPGQRSYEQYF.

V and J are TRBV4-1 and TRBJ1-1, with TRBD1 matching 8 bases. Per the germline V gene, CDR1 is MGHRA and CDR2 is YSYEKL. After removal of 0 bases from V and 3 bases from J, the junction contained 9 bases not matched to a gene. The CDR3 consists of 17 residues. In DNA, the CDR3 is TGCGCCAGCAGCCAAGATACGCCAGGGGGCAGGGACACTGAAGCTTTCTTT. Encoded protein: CASSQDTPGGRDTEAFF.

The chain combines TRBV6-4 with TRBJ1-5; 7 bases agree with TRBD1. Trimming removed 10 bases from V and 3 bases from J; junction bases left unmatched: 15. Looked up from germline, CDR1 is MRHNA and CDR2 is SNTAGT. The CDR3 runs 16 residues. The CDR3 nucleotides are TGTGCCACCTCGCTACAGGGGAGAGGGAACAATCAGCCCCAGCATTTT. Residues: CATSLQGRGNNQPQHF.

The chain employs TRBV13 and TRBJ2-3; D remains unclear. CDR1 and CDR2 (germline): PRHDT, FYEKMQ (reference sequence). The CDR3 totals 14 residues. V dropped 6 bases and J dropped 0 bases, with 10 bases sitting between them. The CDR3 region has the DNA TGTGCCAGCAGGCCCTTCGGTAGCACAGATACGCAGTATTTT. It codes for CASRPFGSTDTQYF.

The V gene is TRBV30, the J gene TRBJ1-5, with a possible D match to TRBD1 (5 bases). The CDR3 length is 13 residues. Germline loops: CDR1 GTSNPN, CDR2 SVGIG (reference sequence). V was trimmed by 2 bases and J by 5 bases, leaving 10 bases between them. Here the CDR3 reads CAWSSGGDQPQHF. CDR3 DNA: TGTGCCTGGAGTTCCGGGGGAGATCAGCCCCAGCATTTT.

The V gene is TRBV23-1, the J gene TRBJ2-1; maybe TRBD2 (5 bases). TRBV23-1 is classed as an ORF, of uncertain function. V was trimmed by 0 bases and J by 5 bases, leaving 14 bases between them. The CDR3 sequence is 16 residues long. The CDR3 loop reads CASSQSPPRVHNEQFF. The CDR3 nucleotides are TGCGCCAGCAGTCAATCACCCCCGAGGGTGCACAATGAGCAGTTCTTC.

The chain is built from TRBV7-8 and TRBJ1-1; 11 bases align to TRBD1. The CDR3 is 17 residues long. Germline loops: CDR1 SGHVS, CDR2 FQNEAQ. V lost 5 bases and J lost 5; bases outside the gene matches: 13. The DNA of the CDR3 is TGTGCCAGCAGCACAGGACAGGGGGCAGCGGGGGGAACTGAAGCTTTCTTT. Protein: CASSTGQGAAGGTEAFF. The full variable domain, with the rest looked up from reference TRBV7-8 and TRBJ1-1, is GAGVSQSPRYKVAKRGQDVALRCDPISGHVSLFWYQQALGQGPEFLTYFQNEAQLDKSGLPSDRFFAERPEGSVSTLKIQRTQQEDSAVYLCASSTGQGAAGGTEAFFGQGTRLTVV.

The gene calls are TRBV20-1 and TRBJ2-1, with D perhaps TRBD1 or TRBD2 (5 bases each). Germline V lookup: CDR1 DFQATT, CDR2 SNEGSKA (reference sequence). The CDR3 is 13 residues long. V was clipped by 1 base and J by 6 bases, with 10 bases between them. Written as DNA, the CDR3 is TGCAGTGCTAGAGTGGGGACGTTCAATGAGCAGTTCTTC. Translation gives CSARVGTFNEQFF.

V gene TRBV12-3 or TRBV12-4 combines with J gene TRBJ1-1; tentatively, D is TRBD1 (6 bases). Trimming removed 5 bases at V and 2 bases at J, with 15 bases between. This CDR3 has 15 residues. CDR3 protein: CASSGGGGGNTEAFF. The DNA for the CDR3 is TGTGCCAGCAGTGGGGGCGGGGGGGGAAACACTGAAGCTTTCTTT.

This sequence joins TRBV2 and TRBJ1-1; the D is unclear. This CDR3 has 13 residues. Between the trimmed V and J ends, which lost 7 bases and 0 bases, there was a span of 9 bases. The germline V gene has CDR1 SNHLY and CDR2 FYNNEI. This CDR3 is CASIPTVNTEAFF. The DNA for the CDR3 is TGTGCCAGCATCCCTACGGTGAACACTGAAGCTTTCTTT.

V is TRBV3-1 and J is TRBJ1-3; D remains ambiguous. CDR1 LGHDT and CDR2 YNNKEL come from the germline V gene (reference sequence). The CDR3 has 14 residues. Trimming cost V 1 base and J 10 bases, with 14 bases left between them. CDR3 DNA sequence: TGTGCCAGCAGCCAAGGGTTTGGCCTCTATACCATATATTTT. Translating it yields CASSQGFGLYTIYF.

This clonotype occurred once. DNA for the CDR3: TGTGCCTGGAGTCCTCTGGACGTTGAAGCTTTCTTT. This codes for CAWSPLDVEAFF. The chain recombines TRBV30 with TRBJ1-1; D is uncertain. This CDR3 comprises 12 residues. Germline values: CDR1 GTSNPN, CDR2 SVGIG (reference sequence). Trimming stripped 2 bases from V and 7 bases from J, with 11 bases between.

The CDR3 loop is CASGTGTSGRRSTDTQYF. The CDR3 coding sequence is TGTGCCAGCGGAACCGGGACTAGCGGGAGACGGAGCACAGATACGCAGTATTTT. The rearrangement uses TRBV9 and TRBJ2-3; TRBD2 matches 14 bases. Germline V gene data show CDR1 as SGDLS and CDR2 as YYNGEE. V trimming: 7 bases; J trimming: 0 bases; junction bases outside the gene matches: 10. The CDR3 runs 18 residues.

The rearrangement joins TRBV7-2 to TRBJ2-7; possibly TRBD1 for D (7 bases). Trimming removed 4 bases at V and 12 bases at J, with 19 bases between. The germline V gene encodes CDR1 SGHTA and CDR2 FQGNSA. There are 13 residues in the CDR3. CDR3 in amino acids: CASSSPGRTGLYF. For the CDR3, the DNA is TGTGCCAGCAGCTCTCCGGGGAGGACAGGCCTGTACTTC. The full variable domain, with the rest looked up from reference TRBV7-2 and TRBJ2-7, is GAGVSQSPSNKVTEKGKDVELRCDPISGHTALYWYRQSLGQGLEFLIYFQGNSAPDKSGLPSDRFSAERTGGSVSTLTIQRTQQEDSAVYLCASSSPGRTGLYFGPGTRLTVT.

The CDR3 reads CASSANSGNYGYTF. The CDR3 region has the DNA TGTGCCAGCAGCGCAAACAGCGGGAACTATGGCTACACCTTC. The V and J genes are TRBV7-2 and TRBJ1-2; D not resolved. Germline V gene lookup returns CDR1 SGHTA and CDR2 FQGNSA. Trimming left V 5 bases short and J 2 bases short, with 12 bases between. This CDR3 spans 14 amino acids.

This clonotype was seen only once. The rearrangement joins TRBV5-6 to TRBJ2-5, with D perhaps TRBD2 (6 bases). Per the germline V gene, CDR1 is SGHDT and CDR2 is YYEEEE. CDR3 length: 16 residues. V dropped 1 base and J dropped 0 bases, with 13 bases sitting between them. The CDR3 sequence: CASSLIGGTYQETQYF. CDR3 coding DNA: TGTGCCAGCAGCTTGATCGGCGGGACCTACCAAGAGACCCAGTACTTC.

The V gene is TRBV4-1, the J gene TRBJ2-3, with a weak D call TRBD1 (5 bases). The V and J ends lost 2 bases and 0 bases respectively, with 9 bases between them. The CDR3 spans 15 residues. The germline V gene has CDR1 MGHRA and CDR2 YSYEKL. Here the CDR3 reads CASSQLDTSTDTQYF. The CDR3 region has the DNA TGCGCCAGCAGCCAATTGGACACCAGCACAGATACGCAGTATTTT.

This chain joins TRBV5-1 and TRBJ2-2; D is uncertain. V lost 2 bases to trimming and J lost 5 bases, with 10 bases between them. The CDR3 covers 14 residues. Germline CDR1 is SGHRS and CDR2 is YFSETQ. The CDR3 here is CASSFGSSTGELFF. CDR3 nucleotide sequence: TGCGCCAGCAGCTTTGGGTCCAGTACCGGGGAGCTGTTTTTT.

The chain joins TRBV4-1 to TRBJ2-1; possible D gene TRBD1, 5 bases. Trimming removed 1 base from V and 4 bases from J, with 14 bases in between. This CDR3 spans 16 amino acids. Germline V CDR1 and CDR2: MGHRA, YSYEKL. The CDR3 nucleotides are TGCGCCAGCAGCCAAGGGTCCAGGGCGTCTTACAATGAGCAGTTCTTC. The encoded protein is CASSQGSRASYNEQFF.

The chain recombines TRBV10-2 with TRBJ2-5, with 7 bases lining up with TRBD1. Germline loops: CDR1 WSHSY, CDR2 SAAADI. With 2 bases clipped from V and 9 bases from J, the junction kept 9 bases outside the gene matches. This CDR3 is 14 amino acids long. CDR3 nucleotides: TGCGCCAGCAGTGAGAACGGGGCAGGGGGTGCCCAGTACTTC. This codes for CASSENGAGGAQYF.

V is TRBV9 and J is TRBJ2-2, with TRBD2 as a possible D gene (5 bases). Germline V gene lookup returns CDR1 SGDLS and CDR2 YYNGEE. The CDR3 sequence is 15 residues long. Trimming took off 0 bases at V and 7 bases at J, with 13 bases between the two ends. The CDR3 region has the DNA TGTGCCAGCAGCGTAGATTTCGACCGGGGCGGGGAGCTGTTTTTT. Protein sequence: CASSVDFDRGGELFF.

This clonotype turned up a few times. The V and J genes are TRBV5-6 and TRBJ2-1, with unresolved D. V lost 0 bases and J lost 0, with 7 bases in between. CDR3 length: 15 amino acids. Germline V gene data show CDR1 as SGHDT and CDR2 as YYEEEE. For the CDR3, the DNA is TGTGCCAGCAGCTTGGGGAGAAGCTCCTACAATGAGCAGTTCTTC. Residues: CASSLGRSSYNEQFF.